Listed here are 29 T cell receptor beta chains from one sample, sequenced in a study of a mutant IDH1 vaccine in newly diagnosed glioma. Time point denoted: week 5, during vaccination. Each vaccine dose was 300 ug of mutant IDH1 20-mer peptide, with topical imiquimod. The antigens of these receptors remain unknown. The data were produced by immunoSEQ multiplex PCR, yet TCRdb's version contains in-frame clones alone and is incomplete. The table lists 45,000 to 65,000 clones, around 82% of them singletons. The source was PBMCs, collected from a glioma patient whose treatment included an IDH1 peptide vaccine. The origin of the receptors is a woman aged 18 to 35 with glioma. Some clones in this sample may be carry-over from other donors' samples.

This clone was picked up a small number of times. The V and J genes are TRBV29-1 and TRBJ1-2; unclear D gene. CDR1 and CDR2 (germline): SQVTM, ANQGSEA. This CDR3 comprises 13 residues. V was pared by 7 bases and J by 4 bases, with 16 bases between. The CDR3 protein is CSAQTRLGYGYTF. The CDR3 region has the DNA TGCAGCGCCCAGACGAGATTGGGCTATGGCTACACCTTC.

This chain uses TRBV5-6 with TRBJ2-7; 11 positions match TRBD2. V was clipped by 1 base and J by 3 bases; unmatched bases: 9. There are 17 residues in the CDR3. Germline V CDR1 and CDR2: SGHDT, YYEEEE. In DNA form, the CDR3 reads TGTGCCAGCAGCTTGACGAGGCGTCTAGCGGGAGGCTACGAGCAGTACTTC. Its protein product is CASSLTRRLAGGYEQYF.

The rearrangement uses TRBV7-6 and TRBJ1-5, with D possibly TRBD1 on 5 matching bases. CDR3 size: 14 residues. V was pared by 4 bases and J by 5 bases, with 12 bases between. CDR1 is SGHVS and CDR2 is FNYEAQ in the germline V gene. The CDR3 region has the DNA TGTGCCAGCAGCTCGCGGGGCTCGCATCAGCCCCAGCATTTT. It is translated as CASSSRGSHQPQHF. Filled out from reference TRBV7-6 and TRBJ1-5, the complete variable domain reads GAGVSQSPRYKVTKRGQDVALRCDPISGHVSLYWYRQALGQGPEFLTYFNYEAQQDKSGLPNDRFSAERPEGSISTLTIQRTEQRDSAMYRCASSSRGSHQPQHFGDGTRLSIL.

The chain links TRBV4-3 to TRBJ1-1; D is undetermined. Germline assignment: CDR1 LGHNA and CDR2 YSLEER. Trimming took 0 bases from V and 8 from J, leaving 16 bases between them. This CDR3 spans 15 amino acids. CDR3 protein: CASSQDTVRRVEAFF. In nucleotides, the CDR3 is TGCGCCAGCAGCCAAGATACCGTTCGTCGAGTCGAAGCTTTCTTT.

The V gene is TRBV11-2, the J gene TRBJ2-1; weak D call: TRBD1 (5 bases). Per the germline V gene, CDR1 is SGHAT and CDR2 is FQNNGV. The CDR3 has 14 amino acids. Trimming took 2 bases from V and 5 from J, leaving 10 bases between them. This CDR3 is CASSLTTDNNEQFF. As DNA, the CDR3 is TGTGCCAGCAGCTTAACTACGGACAACAATGAGCAGTTCTTC.

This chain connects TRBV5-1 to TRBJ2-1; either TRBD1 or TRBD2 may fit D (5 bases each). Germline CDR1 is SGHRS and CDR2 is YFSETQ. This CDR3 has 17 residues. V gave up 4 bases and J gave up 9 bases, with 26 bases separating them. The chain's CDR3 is CASSLRLGTGIRGEQFF. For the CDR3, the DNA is TGCGCCAGCAGCCTGAGGCTCGGGACGGGAATAAGGGGTGAGCAGTTCTTC.

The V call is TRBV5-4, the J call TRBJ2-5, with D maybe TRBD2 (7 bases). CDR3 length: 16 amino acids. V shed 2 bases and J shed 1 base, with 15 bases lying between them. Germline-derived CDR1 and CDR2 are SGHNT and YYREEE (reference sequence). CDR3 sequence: CASSFSFRGGQETQYF. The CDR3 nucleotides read TGTGCCAGCAGCTTTAGTTTTAGGGGGGGCCAAGAGACCCAGTACTTC.

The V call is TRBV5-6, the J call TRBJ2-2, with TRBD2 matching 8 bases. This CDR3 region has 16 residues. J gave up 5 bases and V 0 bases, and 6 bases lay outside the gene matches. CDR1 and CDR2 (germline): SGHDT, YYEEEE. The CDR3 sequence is CASSLGGGITTGELFF. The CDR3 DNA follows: TGTGCCAGCAGCTTGGGCGGGGGGATTACAACCGGGGAGCTGTTTTTT. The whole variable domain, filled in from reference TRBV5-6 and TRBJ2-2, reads DAGVTQSPTHLIKTRGQQVTLRCSPKSGHDTVSWYQQALGQGPQFIFQYYEEEERQRGNFPDRFSGHQFPNYSSELNVNALLLGDSALYLCASSLGGGITTGELFFGEGSRLTVL.

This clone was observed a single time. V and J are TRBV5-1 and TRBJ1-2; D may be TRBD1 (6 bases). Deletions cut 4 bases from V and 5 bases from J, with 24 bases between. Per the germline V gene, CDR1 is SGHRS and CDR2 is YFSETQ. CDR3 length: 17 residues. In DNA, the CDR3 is TGCGCCAGCAGCCCGACCACCCTACAGGGCCTTTCTTATGGCTACACCTTC. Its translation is CASSPTTLQGLSYGYTF.

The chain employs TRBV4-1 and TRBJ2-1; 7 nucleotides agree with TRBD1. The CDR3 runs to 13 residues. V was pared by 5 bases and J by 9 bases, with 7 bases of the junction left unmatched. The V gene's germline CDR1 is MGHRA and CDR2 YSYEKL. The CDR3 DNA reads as TGCGCCAGCAGCGTCACAGGGGATGCTGAGCAGTTCTTC. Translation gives CASSVTGDAEQFF.

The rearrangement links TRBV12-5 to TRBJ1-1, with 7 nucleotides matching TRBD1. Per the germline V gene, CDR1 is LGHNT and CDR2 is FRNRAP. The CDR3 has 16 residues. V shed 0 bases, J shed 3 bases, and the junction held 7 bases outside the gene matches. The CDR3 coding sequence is TGTGCTAGTGGTTTGGTACTGACAGGGAGGGACACTGAAGCTTTCTTT. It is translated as CASGLVLTGRDTEAFF.

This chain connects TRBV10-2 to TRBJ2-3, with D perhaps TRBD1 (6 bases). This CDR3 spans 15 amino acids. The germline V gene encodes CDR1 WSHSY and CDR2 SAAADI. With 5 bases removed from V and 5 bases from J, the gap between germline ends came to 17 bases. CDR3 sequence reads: CASSLRDKAGDTQYF. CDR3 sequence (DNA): TGCGCCAGCAGTCTGAGGGACAAGGCGGGAGATACGCAGTATTTT.

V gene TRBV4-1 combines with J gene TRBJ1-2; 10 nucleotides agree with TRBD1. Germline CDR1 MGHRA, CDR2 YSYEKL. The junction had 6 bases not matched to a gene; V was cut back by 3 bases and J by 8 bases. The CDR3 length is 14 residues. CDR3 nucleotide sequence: TGCGCCAGCAGCCAGCCCCGGACAGGGGGGGGCTACACCTTC. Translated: CASSQPRTGGGYTF.

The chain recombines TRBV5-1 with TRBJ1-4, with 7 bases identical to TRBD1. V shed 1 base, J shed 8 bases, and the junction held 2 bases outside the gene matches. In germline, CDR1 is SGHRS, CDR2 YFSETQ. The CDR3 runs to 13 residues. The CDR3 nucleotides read TGCGCCAGCAGCTTGAACAGGGGAGAAAAACTGTTTTTT. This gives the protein CASSLNRGEKLFF.

This CDR3 is CASKGTSGGNEQFF. The CDR3 DNA sequence: TGTGCCAGCAAGGGGACTAGCGGGGGCAATGAGCAGTTCTTC. The chain carries TRBV7-2 and TRBJ2-1; the match to TRBD2 covers 14 bases. The germline CDR1 and CDR2 sequences are SGHTA and FQGNSA. The CDR3 consists of 14 residues. The V segment lost 7 bases and the J segment 6 bases; nucleotides outside the gene matches: 2.

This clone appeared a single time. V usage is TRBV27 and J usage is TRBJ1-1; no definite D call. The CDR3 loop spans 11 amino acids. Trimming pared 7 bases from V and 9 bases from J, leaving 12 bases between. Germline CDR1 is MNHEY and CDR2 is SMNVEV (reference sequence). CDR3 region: CASTNRGQAFF. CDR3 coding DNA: TGTGCCAGCACTAATCGCGGCCAAGCTTTCTTT.

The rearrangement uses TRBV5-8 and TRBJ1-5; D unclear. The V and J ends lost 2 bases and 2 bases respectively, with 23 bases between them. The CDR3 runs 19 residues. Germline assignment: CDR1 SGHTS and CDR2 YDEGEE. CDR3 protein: CASSFRDLSWGIGNQPQHF. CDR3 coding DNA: TGTGCCAGCAGCTTTAGGGATTTATCTTGGGGAATCGGCAATCAGCCCCAGCATTTT. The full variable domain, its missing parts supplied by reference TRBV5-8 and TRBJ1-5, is EAGVTQSPTHLIKTRGQQATLRCSPISGHTSVYWYQQALGLGLQFLLWYDEGEERNRGNFPPRFSGRQFPNYSSELNVNALELEDSALYLCASSFRDLSWGIGNQPQHFGDGTRLSIL.

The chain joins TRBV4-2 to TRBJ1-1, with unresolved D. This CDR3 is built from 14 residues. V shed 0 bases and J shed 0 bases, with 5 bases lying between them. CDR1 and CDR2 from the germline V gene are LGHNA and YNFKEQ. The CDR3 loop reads CASSQERVNTEAFF. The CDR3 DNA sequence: TGTGCCAGCAGCCAAGAACGGGTGAACACTGAAGCTTTCTTT.

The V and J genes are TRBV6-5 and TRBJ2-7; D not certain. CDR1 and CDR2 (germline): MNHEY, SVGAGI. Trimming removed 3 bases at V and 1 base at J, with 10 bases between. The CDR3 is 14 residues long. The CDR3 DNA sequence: TGTGCCAGCAGTTATATCCCATATTCCTACGAGCAGTACTTC. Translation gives CASSYIPYSYEQYF.

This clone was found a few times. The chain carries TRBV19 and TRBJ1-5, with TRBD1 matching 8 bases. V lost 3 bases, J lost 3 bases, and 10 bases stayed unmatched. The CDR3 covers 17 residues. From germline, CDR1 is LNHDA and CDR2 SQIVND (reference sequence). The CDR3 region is CASSISSAGGFNQPQHF. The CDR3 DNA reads TGTGCCAGTAGTATCTCCTCGGCAGGGGGCTTCAATCAGCCCCAGCATTTT.

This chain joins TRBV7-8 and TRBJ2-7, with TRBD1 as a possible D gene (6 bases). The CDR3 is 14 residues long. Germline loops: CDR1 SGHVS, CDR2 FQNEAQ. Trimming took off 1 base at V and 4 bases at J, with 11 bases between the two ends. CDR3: CASSLGQGKYEQYF. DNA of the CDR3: TGTGCCAGCAGCTTAGGGCAGGGGAAGTACGAGCAGTACTTC.

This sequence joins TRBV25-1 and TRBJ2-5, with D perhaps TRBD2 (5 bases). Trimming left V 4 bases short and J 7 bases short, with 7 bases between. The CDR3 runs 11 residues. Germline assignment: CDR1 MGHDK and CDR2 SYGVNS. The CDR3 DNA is TGTGCCAGCAGTGCCGCGGGGACCCAGTACTTC. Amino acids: CASSAAGTQYF.

CDR3 residues: CASSLGRAGRSYEQYF. Here the CDR3 DNA reads TGTGCCAGCAGCTTGGGAAGGGCGGGGCGATCCTACGAGCAGTACTTC. The chain carries TRBV5-6 and TRBJ2-7; TRBD2 might be the D (6 bases). Germline CDR1 reads SGHDT; CDR2 reads YYEEEE. Trimming removed 0 bases at V and 1 base at J, with 14 bases between. This CDR3 spans 16 amino acids.

Here the CDR3 reads CAISESAAGVQPQHF. Written as DNA, the CDR3 is TGTGCCATCAGTGAGTCCGCAGCAGGGGTTCAGCCCCAGCATTTT. V gene TRBV10-3 combines with J gene TRBJ1-5; the D gene is possibly TRBD1 (6 bases). The CDR3 length is 15 residues. The V gene lost 0 bases and the J gene lost 6 bases, with 12 bases spanning the gap. The germline V gene has CDR1 ENHRY and CDR2 SYGVKD.

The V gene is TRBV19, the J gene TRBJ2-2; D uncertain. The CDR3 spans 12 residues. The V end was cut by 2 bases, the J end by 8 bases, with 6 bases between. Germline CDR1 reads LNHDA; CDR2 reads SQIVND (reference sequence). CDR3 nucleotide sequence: TGTGCCAGTAGTATACAAGGGGGGGAGCTGTTTTTT. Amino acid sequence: CASSIQGGELFF.

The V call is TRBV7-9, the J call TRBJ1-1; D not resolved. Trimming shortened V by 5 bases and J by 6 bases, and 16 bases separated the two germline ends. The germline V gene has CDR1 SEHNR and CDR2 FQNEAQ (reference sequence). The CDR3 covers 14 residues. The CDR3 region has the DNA TGTGCCAGCAGCCTAAACTTTGGGTCGGCTGAAGCTTTCTTT. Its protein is CASSLNFGSAEAFF.

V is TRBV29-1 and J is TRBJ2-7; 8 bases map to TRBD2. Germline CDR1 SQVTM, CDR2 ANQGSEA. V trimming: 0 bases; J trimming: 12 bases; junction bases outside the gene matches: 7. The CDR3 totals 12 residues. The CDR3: CSVEDAGGVAYF. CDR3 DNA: TGCAGCGTTGAAGATGCGGGGGGCGTTGCGTACTTC.

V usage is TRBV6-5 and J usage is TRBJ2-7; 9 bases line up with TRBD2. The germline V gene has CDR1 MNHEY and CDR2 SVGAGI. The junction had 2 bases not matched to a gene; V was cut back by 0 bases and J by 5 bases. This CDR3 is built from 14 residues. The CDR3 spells CASSYSASGNEQYF. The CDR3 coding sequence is TGTGCCAGCAGTTACTCGGCTAGCGGGAACGAGCAGTACTTC.

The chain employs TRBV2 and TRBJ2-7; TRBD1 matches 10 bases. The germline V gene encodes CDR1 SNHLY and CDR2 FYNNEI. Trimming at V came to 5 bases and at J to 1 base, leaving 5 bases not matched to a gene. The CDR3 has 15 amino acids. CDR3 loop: CASSTPGQGSYEQYF. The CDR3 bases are TGTGCCAGCAGTACGCCGGGACAGGGGTCCTACGAGCAGTACTTC.